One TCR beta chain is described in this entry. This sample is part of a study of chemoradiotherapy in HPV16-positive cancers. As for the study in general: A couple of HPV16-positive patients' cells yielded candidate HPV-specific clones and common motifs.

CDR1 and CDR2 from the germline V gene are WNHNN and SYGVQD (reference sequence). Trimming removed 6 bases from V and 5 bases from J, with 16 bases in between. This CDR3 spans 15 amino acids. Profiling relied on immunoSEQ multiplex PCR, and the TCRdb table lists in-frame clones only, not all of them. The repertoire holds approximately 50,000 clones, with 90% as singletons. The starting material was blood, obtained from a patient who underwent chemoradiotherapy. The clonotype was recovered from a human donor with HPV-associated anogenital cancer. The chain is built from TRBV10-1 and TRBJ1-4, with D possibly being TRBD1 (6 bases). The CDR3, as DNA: TGCGCCAGCAGCAAAACAGGGTTCTTGAATGAAAAACTGTTTTTT. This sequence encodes CASSKTGFLNEKLFF.